This T cell receptor (beta chain) is from a study of blood T cell repertoires in COVID-19. Overall study: Sites across the United States, Italy and Spain contributed samples from acute and convalescent COVID-19. Sources were T cells, B-cell-depleted T cells, or PBMCs; the material itself was cDNA or gDNA.

CDR1 and CDR2 from the germline V gene are SGHNT and YYREEE (reference sequence). The CDR3 sequence is 13 residues long. V was trimmed by 0 bases and J by 7 bases, leaving 8 bases between them. Original processing notes: Using reference gene primer amplification, nucleated cell counts were estimated. Clones were sequenced by immunoSEQ multiplex PCR, and TCRdb holds only the in-frame ones, with some missing. V and J calls and clone size are copied from that table; D and trimming were computed from the DNA. The sample yields some 100,000 clones, around four fifths seen once. The chain uses TRBV5-4 and TRBJ2-1, with a possible D match to TRBD2 (6 bases). The sequencing input was peripheral blood. The source of this sequence is a man in his fifties or sixties with active or convalescent COVID-19. The CDR3: CASSLAGRNEQFF. The CDR3 DNA is TGTGCCAGCAGCTTGGCTGGGAGGAATGAGCAGTTCTTC.